By share, the clone carrying this TCR beta chain counts as medium-sized. Its antigen is undetermined. Using around 14 ng of total RNA, TCR libraries were made with the QIAseq Immune Repertoire TCR panel. TCRdb re-derived calls from the reads in MiXCR, one entry per CDR3 protein. This table has 1,200 or so distinct CDR3 sequences, around 5.8% appearing once. This sample was included in a study of circulating CD8 cells and anti-PD-1 response in melanoma. Study results and limitations: At M1, fewer than 8% of TRB clonotypes appeared in multiple subsets. Generally, no replicate experiments were performed.

The CDR3 is 15 amino acids. Germline V gives CDR1 SGHAT, CDR2 FQNNGV. Trimming cost V 0 bases and J 6 bases; bases outside gene matches: 7. Four subsets defined by PD-1 and/or TIGIT were sorted from live CD3+CD8+TCRalphabeta+ cells. The sequence was collected from a human donor with melanoma. The material was CD8+ T cells from PBMCs, obtained at baseline or after one month of anti-PD-1 therapy (not recorded which). The V and J genes are TRBV11-2 and TRBJ2-5; TRBD2 aligns across 7 bases. CDR3 DNA sequence: TGTGCCAGCAGCTTAGAGTTCGGGGGAGGGAAGACCCAGTACTTC. Translating it yields CASSLEFGGGKTQYF.